This T cell receptor (beta chain) derives from a study of shared clonotypes between healthy human individuals (dated by TCRdb to between 2020 and 2021). Background on the whole study: The cohort comprised a couple of women and three men aged 18 to 49 years. For each donor, CD4 naive and CD4 memory were each run on three plates, CD8 naive on two plates, and CD8 memory on one plate. To estimate repertoire size and how much clonotypes are shared between individuals, the study performed deep sequencing of blood TCR repertoires from five healthy adults. Different laboratories and diverse techniques were used to prepare libraries and sequence TCR repertoires, to increase sequencing depth and limit assay-specific biases. Between about 0.94 and 10 billion PBMCs per donor were obtained by leukapheresis.

Healthy HIV-negative adults with no recently reported acute infections or vaccinations were included as donors. Only Caucasian adults living in Nashville, Tennessee, USA were represented among the donors. Magnetic negative selection was used to enrich CD4+ T cells, after which naive cells were positively selected on CD45RA and the negative fraction became the memory subset. Blood was collected by leukapheresis, and PBMCs were isolated by Ficoll-Histopaque density gradient centrifugation and then cryopreserved in liquid nitrogen vapor phase. Purity and quantity of every magnetically sorted T cell population were checked by analytical flow cytometry. Genomic DNA was isolated from every sorted fraction and measured by UV absorbance on a Nanodrop 2000c. Using the deep immunoSEQ assay, multiplex PCR amplified TCR CDR3 regions from genomic DNA. Extracted genomic DNA from each cell subset was distributed evenly across all wells of several immunoSEQ 96-well plates, and each plate was treated as a replicate. For sorted subsets, approximately 200 ng of genomic DNA, equivalent to some 30,000 T cell genomes, went into each replicate PCR. Purified libraries were quantified with a Qubit 3.0 fluorometer, sized on a Bioanalyzer 2100, and re-quantified with the KAPA Library Quantification kit. A separate single-read 150-cycle Illumina NextSeq 550 flow cell was used to sequence each immunoSEQ 96-well plate. As for the original processing: Because the immunoSEQ output included only junctional sequences and no quality scores, the filtering could not be the same as the filtering used for full-length reads. Sequences were annotated with PyIR, a Python wrapper for IgBLAST v1.9, using IMGT germline references to assign V/J genes and CDR3. Any read was removed if the V/J assignment was weak (E-value above 1e-6), the CDR3 was missing, or the read contained stop codons, out-of-frame junctions, or ambiguous translated residues. V3J clonotypes were defined as sequences sharing the same inferred V gene, J gene, and CDR3 amino acid sequence. The percentage overlap between two repertoires was calculated by dividing the number of shared unique clonotypes by the size of the smaller repertoire. Three approaches were used to assess repertoire richness: RTK rarefaction, the Chao1 estimator, and Recon v2.1 estimates of unobserved clonotypes. Generation probabilities were computed with OLGA for all TCRbeta clonotypes obtained by the gDNA method from several donors. Held by TCRdb, this immuneACCESS table contains in-frame sequences only and omits some clones. Under half of the omission traces to an unresolved V gene where checked; the cause of the rest is unknown. That table is the source of V, J and clone size, and D and trimming were worked out from the DNA. Within this sample are roughly 520,000 clones, with more than 95% of them counted one time only. The ten largest clones represent around 0.067% of the sample.

Regarding this clone: What this receptor recognizes is not known. Base qualities were left out, and no much larger clone turns up one base away.

V loses 6 bases, J loses 6 bases, and the germline ends lie 12 bases apart. From a lookup of the germline V gene, CDR1 and CDR2 are KGHSH and LQKENI. There are 13 amino acids in the CDR3, from cysteine to phenylalanine inclusive. Just the 39-base CDR3 DNA is kept, in frame starting at base 1. What the research found in general, with its limitations: About 5% of naive CD4, 3% to 3.5% of naive CD8, about 2.1% of memory CD4, and 0.4% of memory CD8 clonotypes were shared across several donors. Sampling was restricted to blood, and TCR repertoires in tissues likely differ from the TCR repertoires found in blood. Pairwise subsampling led to the expectation that sequencing depth would affect the degree of clonotype sharing among donors. Compared with non-shared clonotypes, the clonotypes found in all four sorted-subset donors had higher generation probabilities. Naive subsets generally had larger estimated clonotype richness than memory subsets. Even with the large sequencing depth, rarefaction of the sorted-subset datasets indicated that sequencing was incomplete. Because the study included a small number of donors, the genetic and exposure-history diversity represented was limited.

The source material was naive CD4+ T cells sorted from blood. The sample's cell subset or site label, in plain terms: CD45RA+ positively selected. The rearranged segments are TRBV18 and TRBJ1-5, with TRBD1 tentatively as D gene (5 bases match). The receptor was isolated from a woman in her 30s in good health. The CDR3 region has the sequence CASSEGTGQPQHF. The DNA reads TGTGCCAGCTCGGAGGGGACGGGTCAGCCCCAGCATTTT.